This T cell receptor beta chain was observed in a study of T cells after somatic rescue of genetic block. Profiled with immunoSEQ multiplex PCR; TCRdb holds only in-frame clones, not every one. The sample includes some 74,000 clones, approximately 90% seen only once; the top ten take 2.5% to 3%. Trimming took 2 bases from V and 4 from J, leaving 22 bases between them. This CDR3 region has 18 residues. Germline-derived CDR1 and CDR2 are MNHGY and SAAAGT. This chain uses TRBV6-8 with TRBJ2-3; D is perhaps TRBD2 (5 bases). The sequencing input was peripheral blood mononuclear cells (PBMCs). The sequence was obtained from a man aged 30 to 45. DNA of the CDR3: TGTGCCAGCAGTTACCCCGTAACGTCCGGAGGAGTCCCAGATACGCAGTATTTT. This gives the protein CASSYPVTSGGVPDTQYF.